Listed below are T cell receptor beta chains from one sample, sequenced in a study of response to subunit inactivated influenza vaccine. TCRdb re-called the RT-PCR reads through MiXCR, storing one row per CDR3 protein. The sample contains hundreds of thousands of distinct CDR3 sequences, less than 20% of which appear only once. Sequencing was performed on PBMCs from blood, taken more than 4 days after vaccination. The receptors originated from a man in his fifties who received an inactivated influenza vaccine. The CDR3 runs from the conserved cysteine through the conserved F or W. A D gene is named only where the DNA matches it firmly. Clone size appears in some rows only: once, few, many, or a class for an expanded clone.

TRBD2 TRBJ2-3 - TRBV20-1 TGCAGTGCTAGGCCCGGGACTAGCGGGAGGCTCACAGATACGCAGTATTTT CSARPGTSGRLTDTQYF
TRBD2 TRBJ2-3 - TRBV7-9 TGTGCCAGCAGCTTAGGTGTAGCGGGAGCGTCAGATACGCAGTATTTT CASSLGVAGASDTQYF
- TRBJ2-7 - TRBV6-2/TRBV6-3 TGTGCCAGCAGTTACGAGGCGGGGCGACTCTACGAGCAGTACTTC CASSYEAGRLYEQYF
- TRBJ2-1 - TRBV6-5 TGTGCCAGCAGTTACTCGATTCTGAATGAGCAGTTCTTC CASSYSILNEQFF
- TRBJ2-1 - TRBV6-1 TGTGCCAGCAGAGCCCCTATCGGAGGGGCCGTCTATGAGCAGTTCTTC CASRAPIGGAVYEQFF
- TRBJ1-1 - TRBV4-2 TGTGCCAGCAGCCAAGTACAGGGTAGAAGTACTGAAGCTTTCTTT CASSQVQGRSTEAFF
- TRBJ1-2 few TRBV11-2 TGTGCCAGCAGCTTAGATCCCCAGGGCTTCGGCTATGGCTACACCTTC CASSLDPQGFGYGYTF
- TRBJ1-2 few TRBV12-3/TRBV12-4 TGTGCCAGCAGTTTTACCAGGAAAGCTAACTATGGCTACACCTTC CASSFTRKANYGYTF
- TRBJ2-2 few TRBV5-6 TGTGCCAGCAGCCCCAGGGGGGGCCGATACACCGGGGAGCTGTTTTTT CASSPRGGRYTGELFF
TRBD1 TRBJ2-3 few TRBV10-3 TGTGCCACGAAGACAGGGGCAGATACGCAGTATTTT CATKTGADTQYF
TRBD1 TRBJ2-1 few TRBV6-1 TGTGCCAGCAGTAAAACCCACAGGGGTCACAATGAGCAGTTCTTC CASSKTHRGHNEQFF
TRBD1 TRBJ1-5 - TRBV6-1 TGTGCCAGCAGCCCCGGGACAGGCTACCAGCCCCAGCATTTT CASSPGTGYQPQHF
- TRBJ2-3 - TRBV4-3 TGCGCCAGCAGCCAAGGGGAAGGGGGGACCGATACGCAGTATTTT CASSQGEGGTDTQYF
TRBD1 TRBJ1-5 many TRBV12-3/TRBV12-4 TGTGCCAGCAGCCTGACAGGGCCTAATCAGCCCCAGCATTTT CASSLTGPNQPQHF
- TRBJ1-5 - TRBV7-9 TGTGCCAGCAGCTTAGTGGTTGGGGGACAGCCCCAGCATTTT CASSLVVGGQPQHF
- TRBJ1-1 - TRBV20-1 TGCAGTGCTGTCCCCCAAGGTTCTCAAGCTTTCTTT CSAVPQGSQAFF
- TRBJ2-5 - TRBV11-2 TGTGCCAGCAGCTTAACTAGGGCCGGAGAGACCCAGTACTTC CASSLTRAGETQYF
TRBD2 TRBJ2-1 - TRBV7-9 TGTGCCAGCAGCCCTCGGATAGCGGGAGGCAATGAGCAGTTCTTC CASSPRIAGGNEQFF
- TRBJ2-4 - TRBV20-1 TGCAGTGCCCGAGGGCGGGGACTTGCCAAAAACATTCAGTACTTC CSARGRGLAKNIQYF
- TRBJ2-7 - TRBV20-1 TGCAGTGCTAGCGGGGCTAAGGGCCTCTCCTACGAGCAGTACTTC CSASGAKGLSYEQYF
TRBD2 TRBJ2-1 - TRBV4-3 TGCGCCAGCAGCCAGCGTCTAGCGGGGGGGGGGAATGAGCAGTTCTTC CASSQRLAGGGNEQFF
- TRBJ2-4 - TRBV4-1 TGCGCCAGCAGCCCCCGACCGTTAGCCAAAAACATTCAGTACTTC CASSPRPLAKNIQYF
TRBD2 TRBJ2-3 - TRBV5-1 TGCGCCAGCAGCTTGTTTACTAGCGGGGGGCCAACAGATACGCAGTATTTT CASSLFTSGGPTDTQYF
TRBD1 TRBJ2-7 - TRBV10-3 TGTGCCATCAGCCGTCCCGGGACAGGGTACGAGCAGTACTTC CAISRPGTGYEQYF
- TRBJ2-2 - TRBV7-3 TGTGCCAGCAGCTTCCATAACGCCGGGGAGCTGTTTTTT CASSFHNAGELFF
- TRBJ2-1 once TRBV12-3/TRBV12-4 TGTGCCAGCAGTCGCCGGTGGGCCGGCAAAGAGCAGTTCTTC CASSRRWAGKEQFF
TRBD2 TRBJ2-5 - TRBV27 TGTGCCAGCAGACTAGCGGGAGTAGGGCAAGAGACCCAGTACTTC CASRLAGVGQETQYF
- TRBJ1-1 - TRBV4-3 TGCGCCAGCAGCCAAGATTATTGGGGTCGGGACACTGAAGCTTTCTTT CASSQDYWGRDTEAFF
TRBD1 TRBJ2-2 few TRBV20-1 TGCAGTGCTAGATCCTTGGACAGGGGAGGGACCGGGGAGCTGTTTTTT CSARSLDRGGTGELFF
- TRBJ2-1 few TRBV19 TGTGCCAGTAGTATAGTTTCGATCGATGAGCAGTTCTTC CASSIVSIDEQFF
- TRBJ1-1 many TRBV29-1 TGCAGCGTAGGAGAAGCGATGAACACTGAAGCTTTCTTT CSVGEAMNTEAFF
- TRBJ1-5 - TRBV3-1 TGTGCCAGCAGCCAAGACCGTTCTAGGCGGCCCCAGCATTTT CASSQDRSRRPQHF
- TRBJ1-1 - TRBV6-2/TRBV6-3 TGTGCCAGCTATAAAACCGGGAGACACACTGAAGCTTTCTTT CASYKTGRHTEAFF
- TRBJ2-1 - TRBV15 TGTGCCACCAGCAGAGGTTTTTTGGAGGGTGAGCAGTTCTTC CATSRGFLEGEQFF
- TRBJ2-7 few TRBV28 TGTGCCAGCAGTCCCCTGACACGCCACGAGCAGTACTTC CASSPLTRHEQYF
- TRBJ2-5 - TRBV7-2 TGTGCCAGCAGCTTAGAGCGGAACGCACAAGAGACCCAGTACTTC CASSLERNAQETQYF
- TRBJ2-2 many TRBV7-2 TGTGCCAGCAGCCCCAGCCAGAACCGGGAGCTGTTTTTT CASSPSQNRELFF
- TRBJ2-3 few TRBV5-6 TGTGCCAGCAGCTTGGCCAGGGTGGTCACAGATACGCAGTATTTT CASSLARVVTDTQYF
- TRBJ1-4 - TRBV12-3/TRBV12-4 TGTGCCAGCGGACAACAGGGAACTAATGAAAAACTGTTTTTT CASGQQGTNEKLFF
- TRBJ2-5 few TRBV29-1 TGCAGCGTTGAAGTGGCTGGGACGGGGACCCAGTACTTC CSVEVAGTGTQYF
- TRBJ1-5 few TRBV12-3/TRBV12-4 TGTGCCAGCAGCCAGAGCATTGGGCCCCAGCATTTT CASSQSIGPQHF
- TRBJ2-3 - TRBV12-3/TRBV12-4 TGTGCCAGCGGGGACCCAGGGATTACAGATACGCAGTATTTT CASGDPGITDTQYF
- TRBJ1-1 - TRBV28 TGCGCCGGTGGAAGATCCGGCATCTGGGGCACTGAAGCTTTCTTT CAGGRSGIWGTEAFF
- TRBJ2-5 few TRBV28 TGTGCCAGCAGTTTAGAGTCTAGCCTGTACCAAGAGACCCAGTACTTC CASSLESSLYQETQYF
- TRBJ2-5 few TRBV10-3 TGTGCCATCAGTGAGTCTATGACTAGTCAGGAGACCCAGTACTTC CAISESMTSQETQYF